The clone carrying this T cell receptor beta chain was detected only a few times. These data come from a study of blood T cell repertoires in COVID-19. For the study at large: From the United States, Italy and Spain came samples of acute and convalescent COVID-19. PBMCs, B-cell-depleted T cells, or T cells provided the cDNA or gDNA that made up the material.

The authors' processing: Estimation of nucleated cell counts was performed using reference gene primer amplification. Assay used: immunoSEQ multiplex PCR; TCRdb lists only in-frame clones, some missing. V, J and clone size are those of that table, while D and trimming were read from the DNA. The data contain 240,000 or so clones, 70% to 85% of them singletons. Material for sequencing was peripheral blood. This TCR derives from a woman aged 80 or over with acute or convalescent COVID-19.

DNA of the CDR3: TGTGCCAGCAGCCGGACTAGCGGGGGGGCGGAGACCCAGTACTTC. The encoded protein is CASSRTSGGAETQYF. The genes are TRBV9 and TRBJ2-5; 15 nucleotides line up with TRBD2. Germline values: CDR1 SGDLS, CDR2 YYNGEE. With V trimmed by 4 bases and J by 5 bases, 3 bases remained unmatched. CDR3 length: 15 residues.